This is a list of T cell receptor beta chains from one sample in a study of blood T cell repertoires in COVID-19. Assay used: immunoSEQ multiplex PCR; TCRdb lists only in-frame clones, some missing. The table includes 75,000 to 95,000 clones, roughly 90% detected once. Sequenced: peripheral blood. All receptors derive from a human donor in a cohort sampled during active COVID-19. CDR3s include the opening cysteine and the closing phenylalanine or tryptophan. D genes are given only for firm matches. Expanded clones are given a class, and other clones once, few, many or no size at all.

J,V,size,D,CDR3,DNA
TRBJ1-6,TRBV20-1,-,TRBD1,CSASTSTGLRGSPLHF,TGCAGTGCTAGTACGTCGACAGGGCTCCGGGGGTCACCCCTCCACTTT
TRBJ1-2,TRBV5-6,-,TRBD1,CASSRAGQVYGYTF,TGTGCCAGCAGCCGAGCTGGACAGGTCTATGGCTACACCTTC
TRBJ2-3,TRBV9,once,-,CASSVVELPDTQYF,TGTGCCAGCAGCGTAGTAGAACTCCCAGATACGCAGTATTTT
TRBJ2-2,TRBV6-6,-,-,CASKVEGYTGELFF,TGTGCCAGCAAGGTGGAGGGGTACACCGGGGAGCTGTTTTTT
TRBJ2-1,TRBV5-5,-,-,CASSPRRGSYNEQFF,TGTGCCAGCAGCCCACGACGGGGGTCCTACAATGAGCAGTTCTTC
TRBJ2-7,TRBV19,-,TRBD2,CASSRTLGTSGYEQYF,TGTGCCAGTAGTAGAACTCTTGGGACTAGCGGCTACGAGCAGTACTTC
TRBJ2-7,TRBV6-4,-,TRBD1,CASSVDRLFDEQYF,TGTGCCAGCAGTGTGGACAGGCTCTTCGACGAGCAGTACTTC
TRBJ1-5,TRBV19,-,-,CASSNRQIFNQPQHF,TGTGCCAGTAGCAATAGACAGATCTTCAATCAGCCCCAGCATTTT
TRBJ2-7,TRBV19,once,TRBD1,CASSNRDRGYEQYF,TGTGCCAGTAGTAACCGGGACAGGGGCTACGAGCAGTACTTC
TRBJ2-1,TRBV9,-,-,CASSVESDSSYNEQFF,TGTGCCAGCAGCGTAGAGTCGGACAGCTCCTACAATGAGCAGTTCTTC
TRBJ2-5,TRBV11-2,-,-,CASSLVSQETQYF,TGTGCCAGCAGCTTAGTATCCCAAGAGACCCAGTACTTC
TRBJ2-2,TRBV10-3,-,TRBD2,CAIRASGSLNAGNTGELFF,TGTGCCATCCGGGCTAGCGGGTCGCTCAATGCGGGAAACACCGGGGAGCTGTTTTTT
TRBJ2-1,TRBV19,-,-,CAAGPYNEQFF,TGTGCCGCAGGTCCCTACAATGAGCAGTTCTTC
TRBJ2-7,TRBV27,-,TRBD1,CASSPGQGGPYEQYF,TGTGCCAGCAGTCCTGGACAGGGGGGCCCCTACGAGCAGTACTTC
TRBJ2-3,TRBV7-2,many,-,CASSLAAGTSSTDTQYF,TGTGCCAGCAGCTTAGCGGCGGGGACGTCTAGCACAGATACGCAGTATTTT
TRBJ1-4,TRBV27,-,-,CASSWRINEKLFF,TGTGCCAGCAGTTGGCGGATTAATGAAAAACTGTTTTTT
TRBJ2-2,TRBV7-9,-,TRBD2,CASSRRGTSGGGTGELFF,TGTGCCAGCAGCCGAAGAGGGACTAGCGGGGGGGGCACCGGGGAGCTGTTTTTT
TRBJ2-3,TRBV6-5,few,TRBD2,CASSYTRLAGADTQYF,TGTGCCAGCAGTTACACGCGACTAGCGGGCGCAGATACGCAGTATTTT
TRBJ2-7,TRBV11-2,-,TRBD1,CASSSWTGAGSYEQYF,TGTGCCAGCAGCTCCTGGACAGGGGCAGGGTCCTACGAGCAGTACTTC
TRBJ2-2,TRBV27,-,TRBD1,CASSFSGQGRTGELFF,TGTGCCAGCAGTTTCTCGGGACAGGGACGGACCGGGGAGCTGTTTTTT
TRBJ2-5,TRBV27,once,-,CASSLWAGSYQETQYF,TGTGCCAGCAGTTTATGGGCGGGATCGTACCAAGAGACCCAGTACTTC
TRBJ2-7,TRBV7-8,-,-,CASSLGQGYYEQYF,TGTGCCAGCAGCTTAGGTCAGGGGTACTACGAGCAGTACTTC
TRBJ2-7,TRBV5-6,-,-,CASSLGRSEQYF,TGTGCCAGCAGCTTGGGCAGGTCCGAGCAGTACTTC
TRBJ1-4,TRBV25-1,-,TRBD1,CASRETGLAEKLFF,TGTGCCAGCAGAGAGACAGGGCTTGCTGAAAAACTGTTTTTT
TRBJ1-1,TRBV4-3,-,-,CASSQTGSSEAFF,TGCGCCAGCAGTCAGACAGGTAGCTCTGAAGCTTTCTTT
TRBJ2-2,TRBV9,-,TRBD2,CASSLAGVNTGELFF,TGTGCCAGCAGTCTAGCGGGAGTAAACACCGGGGAGCTGTTTTTT
TRBJ1-2,TRBV12-5,-,TRBD1,CASGTRQGTLGYGYTF,TGTGCTAGTGGAACTAGACAGGGGACTCTTGGCTATGGCTACACCTTC
TRBJ2-5,TRBV9,-,TRBD2,CASSPYSGGTGETQYF,TGTGCCAGCAGCCCCTATAGCGGGGGGACCGGAGAGACCCAGTACTTC
TRBJ2-5,TRBV4-3,-,-,CASSHRSFSETQYF,TGCGCCAGCAGCCATAGATCGTTTTCTGAGACCCAGTACTTC
TRBJ1-1,TRBV7-9,-,-,CAGNHRALYTEAFF,TGTGCCGGCAACCACAGGGCCTTATACACTGAAGCTTTCTTT
TRBJ2-3,TRBV18,once,-,CASSPILGGGGDTQYF,TGTGCCAGCTCACCGATCTTGGGGGGTGGTGGAGATACGCAGTATTTT
TRBJ1-5,TRBV15,-,-,CATSRGGRLSNQPQHF,TGTGCCACCAGCAGAGGTGGCAGGCTTAGCAATCAGCCCCAGCATTTT
TRBJ2-3,TRBV5-3,-,TRBD1,CARSLGSGTGCADTQYF,TGTGCCAGAAGCTTGGGTTCAGGGACAGGGTGCGCAGATACGCAGTATTTT
TRBJ2-5,TRBV29-1,-,TRBD2,CSVEGEGETQYF,TGCAGCGTTGAAGGGGAGGGAGAGACCCAGTACTTC
TRBJ2-7,TRBV28,once,-,CASWGPGQGYEQYF,TGTGCCAGTTGGGGTCCGGGACAAGGCTACGAGCAGTACTTC
TRBJ2-7,TRBV5-4,few,-,CASAASPGGFTYEQYF,TGTGCCAGCGCCGCCTCACCCGGGGGTTTTACCTACGAGCAGTACTTC
TRBJ2-6,TRBV28,-,-,CASSLSGANVLTF,TGTGCCAGCAGCCTCTCTGGGGCCAACGTCCTGACTTTC
TRBJ1-6,TRBV5-1,-,-,CASSSDLEHNNSPLHF,TGCGCCAGCAGCTCGGACTTGGAGCATAATAATTCACCCCTCCACTTT
TRBJ2-2,TRBV19,-,-,CASSDTTNTGELFF,TGTGCCAGTTCGGACACGACGAACACCGGGGAGCTGTTTTTT
TRBJ2-6,TRBV19,-,TRBD1,CASSMVQGASGANVLTF,TGTGCCAGTAGTATGGTACAGGGGGCCTCTGGGGCCAACGTCCTGACTTTC
TRBJ1-1,TRBV9,-,-,CASSLPPAGGEAFF,TGTGCCAGCAGTTTACCGCCGGCGGGGGGTGAAGCTTTCTTT
TRBJ2-3,TRBV19,-,TRBD2,CASSPASGKDTQYF,TGTGCCAGTAGTCCGGCTAGCGGGAAAGATACGCAGTATTTT
TRBJ2-3,TRBV5-1,-,-,CASSINGGTDTQYF,TGCGCCAGCAGCATCAACGGGGGCACAGATACGCAGTATTTT
TRBJ1-2,TRBV6-1,-,-,CASSERGAGGYTF,TGTGCCAGCAGTGAGCGGGGGGCGGGCGGCTACACCTTC
TRBJ1-4,TRBV9,-,-,CASQGRGEKLFF,TGTGCCAGCCAGGGGAGAGGTGAAAAACTGTTTTTT
TRBJ1-1,TRBV28,-,-,CASSPHGAGNTEAFF,TGTGCCAGCAGTCCCCATGGGGCAGGAAACACTGAAGCTTTCTTT
TRBJ1-5,TRBV4-2,-,-,CASSQESASNQPQHF,TGTGCCAGCAGCCAAGAATCCGCGAGCAATCAGCCCCAGCATTTT
TRBJ2-7,TRBV5-4,-,-,CASSLGVTAYEQYF,TGTGCCAGCAGCTTGGGCGTAACCGCCTACGAGCAGTACTTC
TRBJ1-3,TRBV7-2,once,-,CASSLARQGYTIYF,TGTGCCAGCAGCTTAGCCCGCCAGGGGTACACCATATATTTT
TRBJ2-1,TRBV19,-,-,CASSPTAGNEQFF,TGTGCCAGTAGTCCGACCGCCGGGAATGAGCAGTTCTTC
TRBJ1-4,TRBV5-7,-,-,CASSLRQATNEKLFF,TGTGCCAGCAGCTTGAGGCAGGCAACTAATGAAAAACTGTTTTTT
TRBJ1-1,TRBV6-2/TRBV6-3,-,-,CASSYWSVRGTEAFF,TGTGCCAGCAGCTACTGGTCGGTGCGGGGCACTGAAGCTTTCTTT
TRBJ2-1,TRBV3-1/TRBV3-2,-,TRBD2,CASSQTGLAGGPTYNEQFF,TGTGCCAGCAGCCAAACGGGACTAGCGGGAGGGCCCACCTACAATGAGCAGTTCTTC
TRBJ2-3,TRBV14,-,-,CASSHRVITDTQYF,TGTGCCAGCAGCCACAGGGTTATTACAGATACGCAGTATTTT
TRBJ2-7,TRBV5-1,-,TRBD1,CASSSGQGVREQYF,TGCGCCAGCAGCTCGGGACAGGGGGTCAGAGAGCAGTACTTC
TRBJ2-5,TRBV19,-,TRBD1,CASSISTGGGETQYF,TGTGCCAGTAGTATTTCGACAGGGGGCGGTGAGACCCAGTACTTC
TRBJ2-1,TRBV30,once,-,CAWSAGPGEQFF,TGTGCCTGGAGTGCCGGCCCCGGGGAGCAGTTCTTC
TRBJ2-1,TRBV18,once,TRBD2,CASSPPSGEYNEQFF,TGTGCCAGCTCACCACCTAGCGGGGAGTACAATGAGCAGTTCTTC
TRBJ1-2,TRBV29-1,-,TRBD1,CSVESQGAHDGYTF,TGCAGCGTTGAGTCGCAGGGGGCACATGATGGCTACACCTTC